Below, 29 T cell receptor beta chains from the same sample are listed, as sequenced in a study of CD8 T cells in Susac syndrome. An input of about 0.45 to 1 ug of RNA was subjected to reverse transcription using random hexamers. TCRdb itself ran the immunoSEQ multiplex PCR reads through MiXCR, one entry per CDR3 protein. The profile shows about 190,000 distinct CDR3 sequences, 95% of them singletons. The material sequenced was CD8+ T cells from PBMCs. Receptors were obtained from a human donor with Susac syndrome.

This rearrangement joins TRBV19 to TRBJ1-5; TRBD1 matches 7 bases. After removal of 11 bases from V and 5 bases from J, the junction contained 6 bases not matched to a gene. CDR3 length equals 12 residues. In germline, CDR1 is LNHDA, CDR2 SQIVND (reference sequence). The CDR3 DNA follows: TGTGCCGGCTACAGGGGACATCAGCCCCAGCATTTT. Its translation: CAGYRGHQPQHF.

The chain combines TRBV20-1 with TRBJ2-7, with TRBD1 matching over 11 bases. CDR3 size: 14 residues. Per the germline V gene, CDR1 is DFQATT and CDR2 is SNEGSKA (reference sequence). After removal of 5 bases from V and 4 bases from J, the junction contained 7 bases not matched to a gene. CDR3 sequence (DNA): TGCAGTGCTTGGGACAGGGGGTCGGGATACGAGCAGTACTTC. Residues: CSAWDRGSGYEQYF.

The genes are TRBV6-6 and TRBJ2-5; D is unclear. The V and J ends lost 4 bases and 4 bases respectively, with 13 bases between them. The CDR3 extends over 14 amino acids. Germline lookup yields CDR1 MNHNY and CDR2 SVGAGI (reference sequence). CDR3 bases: TGTGCCAGCAGTTTAGTTGGAAGAGGAGAGACCCAGTACTTC. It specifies CASSLVGRGETQYF.

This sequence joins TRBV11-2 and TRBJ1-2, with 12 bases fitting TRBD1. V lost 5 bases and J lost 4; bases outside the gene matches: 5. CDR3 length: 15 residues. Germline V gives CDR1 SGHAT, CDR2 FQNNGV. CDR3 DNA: TGTGCCAGCAGCGGCGGGACAGGGGGCACCTATGGCTACACCTTC. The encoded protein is CASSGGTGGTYGYTF. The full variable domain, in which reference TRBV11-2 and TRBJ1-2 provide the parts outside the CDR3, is EAGVAQSPRYKIIEKRQSVAFWCNPISGHATLYWYQQILGQGPKLLIQFQNNGVVDDSQLPKDRFSAERLKGVDSTLKIQPAKLEDSAVYLCASSGGTGGTYGYTFGSGTRLTVV.

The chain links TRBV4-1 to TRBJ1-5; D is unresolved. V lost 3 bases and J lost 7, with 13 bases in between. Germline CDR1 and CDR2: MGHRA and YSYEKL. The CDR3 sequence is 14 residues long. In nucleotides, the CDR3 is TGCGCCAGCAGCCACCCAGGTTATGGCCAGCCCCAGCATTTT. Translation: CASSHPGYGQPQHF.

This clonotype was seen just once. The CDR3 protein is CSASGSVNQPQHF. The CDR3 DNA reads as TGCAGTGCGTCAGGGTCCGTCAATCAGCCCCAGCATTTT. The chain carries TRBV20-1 and TRBJ1-5, with TRBD1 as a possible D gene (5 bases). Trimming pared 6 bases from V and 3 bases from J, leaving 12 bases between. This CDR3 comprises 13 residues. Germline loops: CDR1 DFQATT, CDR2 SNEGSKA (reference sequence).

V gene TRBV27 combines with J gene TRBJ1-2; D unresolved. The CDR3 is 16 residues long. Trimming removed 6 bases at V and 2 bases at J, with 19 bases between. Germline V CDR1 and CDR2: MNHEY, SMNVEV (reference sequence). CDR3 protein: CASSPSVGQENYGYTF. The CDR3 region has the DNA TGTGCCAGCAGCCCCTCAGTGGGTCAAGAGAACTATGGCTACACCTTC.

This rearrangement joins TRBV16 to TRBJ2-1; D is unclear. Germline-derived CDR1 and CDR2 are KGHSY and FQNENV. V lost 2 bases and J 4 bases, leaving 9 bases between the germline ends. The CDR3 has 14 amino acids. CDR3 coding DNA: TGTGCCAGCAGCCAAAGTAGGTTGTACAATGAGCAGTTCTTC. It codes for CASSQSRLYNEQFF.

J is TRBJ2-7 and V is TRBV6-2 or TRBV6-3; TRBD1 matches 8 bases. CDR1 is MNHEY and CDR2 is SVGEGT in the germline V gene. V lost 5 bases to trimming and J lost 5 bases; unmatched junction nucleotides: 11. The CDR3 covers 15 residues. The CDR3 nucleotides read TGTGCCAGCAGTACCCCTGGACAGGGCCAGGACGAGCAGTACTTC. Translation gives CASSTPGQGQDEQYF.

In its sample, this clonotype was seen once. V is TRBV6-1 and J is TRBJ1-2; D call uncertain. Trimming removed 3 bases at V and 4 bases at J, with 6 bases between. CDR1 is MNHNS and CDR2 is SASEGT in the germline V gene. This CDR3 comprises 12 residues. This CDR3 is CASSDPVYGYTF. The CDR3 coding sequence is TGTGCCAGCAGTGACCCAGTCTATGGCTACACCTTC.

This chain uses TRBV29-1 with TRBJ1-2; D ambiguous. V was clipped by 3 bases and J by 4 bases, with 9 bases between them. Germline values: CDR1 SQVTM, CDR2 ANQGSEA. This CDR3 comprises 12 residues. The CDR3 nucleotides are TGCAGCGTTGACACGGAACGCTATGGCTACACCTTC. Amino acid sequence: CSVDTERYGYTF.

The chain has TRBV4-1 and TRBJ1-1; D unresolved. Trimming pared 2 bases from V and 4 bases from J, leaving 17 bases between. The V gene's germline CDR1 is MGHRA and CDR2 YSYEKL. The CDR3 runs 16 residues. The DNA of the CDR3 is TGCGCCAGCAGCCAACATGTTACCTACTCCAGCACTGAAGCTTTCTTT. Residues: CASSQHVTYSSTEAFF.

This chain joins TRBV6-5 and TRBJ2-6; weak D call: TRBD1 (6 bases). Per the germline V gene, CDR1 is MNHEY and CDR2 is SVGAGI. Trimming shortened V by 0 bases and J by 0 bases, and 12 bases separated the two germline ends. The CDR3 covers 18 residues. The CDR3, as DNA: TGTGCCAGCAGTTACTCTGCAGGGGTCGCCTCTGGGGCCAACGTCCTGACTTTC. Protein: CASSYSAGVASGANVLTF.

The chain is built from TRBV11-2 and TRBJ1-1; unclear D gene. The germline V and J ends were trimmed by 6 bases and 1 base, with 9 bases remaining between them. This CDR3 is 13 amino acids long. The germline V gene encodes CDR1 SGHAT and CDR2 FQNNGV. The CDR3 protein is CASRTDGNTEAFF. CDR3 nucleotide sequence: TGTGCCAGCAGGACGGACGGGAACACTGAAGCTTTCTTT.

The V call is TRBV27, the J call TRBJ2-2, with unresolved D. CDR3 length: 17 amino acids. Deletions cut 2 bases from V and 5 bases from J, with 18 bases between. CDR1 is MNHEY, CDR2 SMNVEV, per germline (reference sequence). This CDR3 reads CASSLSISSRKTGELFF. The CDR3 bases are TGTGCCAGCAGTTTAAGTATAAGCTCAAGAAAGACCGGGGAGCTGTTTTTT.

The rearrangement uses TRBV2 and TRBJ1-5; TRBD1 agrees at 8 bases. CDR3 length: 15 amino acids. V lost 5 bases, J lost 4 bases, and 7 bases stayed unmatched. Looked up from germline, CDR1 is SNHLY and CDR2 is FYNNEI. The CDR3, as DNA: TGTGCCAGCAGTTCGGGACAGGAAGGGAATCAGCCCCAGCATTTT. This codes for CASSSGQEGNQPQHF.

CDR3 nucleotides: TGCAGCGCCGAAGGGGGAGGAGAAGGCGGCTACACCTTC. This encodes CSAEGGGEGGYTF. The chain is built from TRBV29-1 and TRBJ1-2; D may be TRBD1 (6 bases). The germline V gene has CDR1 SQVTM and CDR2 ANQGSEA. V lost 7 bases, J lost 8 bases, and 20 bases lay in between. CDR3 length equals 13 residues. Supplemented by reference TRBV29-1 and TRBJ1-2, the full variable domain reads SAVISQKPSRDICQRGTSLTIQCQVDSQVTMMFWYRQQPGQSLTLIATANQGSEATYESGFVIDKFPISRPNLTFSTLTVSNMSPEDSSIYLCSAEGGGEGGYTFGSGTRLTVV.

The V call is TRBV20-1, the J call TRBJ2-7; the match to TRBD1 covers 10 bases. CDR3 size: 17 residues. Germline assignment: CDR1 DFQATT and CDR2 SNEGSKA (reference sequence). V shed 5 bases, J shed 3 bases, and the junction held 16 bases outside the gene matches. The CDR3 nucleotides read TGCAGTGCTCCAACCTCCGGGACAGGGGCCTTTAACTACGAGCAGTACTTC. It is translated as CSAPTSGTGAFNYEQYF.

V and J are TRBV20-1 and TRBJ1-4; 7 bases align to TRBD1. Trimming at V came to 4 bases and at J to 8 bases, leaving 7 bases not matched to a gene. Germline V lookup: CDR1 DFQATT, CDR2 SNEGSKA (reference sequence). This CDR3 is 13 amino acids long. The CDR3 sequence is CSAKTGRGEKLFF. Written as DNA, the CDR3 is TGCAGTGCTAAGACAGGGCGTGGAGAAAAACTGTTTTTT.

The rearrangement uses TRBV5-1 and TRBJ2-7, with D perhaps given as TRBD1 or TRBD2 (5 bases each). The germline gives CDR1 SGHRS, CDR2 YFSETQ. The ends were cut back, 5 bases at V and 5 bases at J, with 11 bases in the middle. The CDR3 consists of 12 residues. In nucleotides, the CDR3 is TGCGCCAGCAGGAAACTAGGGGACGAGCAGTACTTC. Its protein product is CASRKLGDEQYF. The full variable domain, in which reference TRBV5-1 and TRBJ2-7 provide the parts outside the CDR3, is KAGVTQTPRYLIKTRGQQVTLSCSPISGHRSVSWYQQTPGQGLQFLFEYFSETQRNKGNFPGRFSGRQFSNSRSEMNVSTLELGDSALYLCASRKLGDEQYFGPGTRLTVT.

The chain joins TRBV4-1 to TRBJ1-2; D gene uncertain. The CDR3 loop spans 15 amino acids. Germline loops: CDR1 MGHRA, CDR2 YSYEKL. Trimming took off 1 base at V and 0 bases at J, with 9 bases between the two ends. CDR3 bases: TGCGCCAGCAGCCAAGCAGAGACCCCTAACTATGGCTACACCTTC. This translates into CASSQAETPNYGYTF.

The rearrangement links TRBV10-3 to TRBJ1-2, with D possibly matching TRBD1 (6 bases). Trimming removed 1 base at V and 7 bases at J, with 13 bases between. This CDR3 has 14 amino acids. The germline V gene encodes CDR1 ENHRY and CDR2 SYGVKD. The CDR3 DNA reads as TGTGCCATCAGTGAGTACCTACAGGGTACTGGCTACACCTTC. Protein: CAISEYLQGTGYTF.

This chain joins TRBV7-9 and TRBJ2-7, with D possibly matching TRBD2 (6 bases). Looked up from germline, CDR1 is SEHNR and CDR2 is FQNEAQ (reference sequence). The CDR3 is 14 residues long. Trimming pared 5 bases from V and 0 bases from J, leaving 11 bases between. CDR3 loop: CASSLTSNSYEQYF. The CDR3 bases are TGTGCCAGCAGCCTAACTAGCAACTCCTACGAGCAGTACTTC. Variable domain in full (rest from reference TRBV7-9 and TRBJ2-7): DTGVSQNPRHKITKRGQNVTFRCDPISEHNRLYWYRQTLGQGPEFLTYFQNEAQLEKSRLLSDRFSAERPKGSFSTLEIQRTEQGDSAMYLCASSLTSNSYEQYFGPGTRLTVT.

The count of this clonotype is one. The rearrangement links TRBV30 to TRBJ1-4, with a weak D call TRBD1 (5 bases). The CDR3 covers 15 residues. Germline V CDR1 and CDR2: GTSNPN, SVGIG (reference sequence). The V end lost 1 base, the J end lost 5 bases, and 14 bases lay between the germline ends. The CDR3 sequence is CAWSARQRRNEKLFF. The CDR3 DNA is TGTGCCTGGAGTGCTAGACAGCGCAGGAATGAAAAACTGTTTTTT.

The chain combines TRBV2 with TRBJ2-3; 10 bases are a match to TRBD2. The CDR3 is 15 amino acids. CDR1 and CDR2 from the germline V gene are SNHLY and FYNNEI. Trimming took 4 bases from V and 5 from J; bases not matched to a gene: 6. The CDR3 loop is CASSAGLAFQDTQYF. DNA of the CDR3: TGTGCCAGCAGTGCGGGACTAGCGTTTCAAGATACGCAGTATTTT.

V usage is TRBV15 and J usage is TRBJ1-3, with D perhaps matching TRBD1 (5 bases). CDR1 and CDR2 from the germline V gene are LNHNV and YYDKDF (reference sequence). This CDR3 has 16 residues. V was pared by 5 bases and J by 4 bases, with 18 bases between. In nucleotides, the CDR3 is TGTGCCACCAGCGGGGGGACCACAACGAAGGGAAACACCATATATTTT. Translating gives CATSGGTTTKGNTIYF.

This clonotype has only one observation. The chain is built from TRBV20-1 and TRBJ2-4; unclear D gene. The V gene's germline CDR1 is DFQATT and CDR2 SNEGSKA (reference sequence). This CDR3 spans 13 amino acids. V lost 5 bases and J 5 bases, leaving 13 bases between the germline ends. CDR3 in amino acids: CSAPLRAQNIQYF. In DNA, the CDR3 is TGCAGTGCTCCCCTTAGGGCCCAAAACATTCAGTACTTC.

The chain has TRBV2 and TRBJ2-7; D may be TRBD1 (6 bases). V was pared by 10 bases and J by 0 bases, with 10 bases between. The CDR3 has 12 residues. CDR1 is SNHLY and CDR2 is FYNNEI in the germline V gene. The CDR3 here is CAIATGSYEQYF. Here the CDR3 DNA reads TGTGCCATAGCGACAGGCTCCTACGAGCAGTACTTC. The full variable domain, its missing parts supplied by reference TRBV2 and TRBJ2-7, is EPEVTQTPSHQVTQMGQEVILRCVPISNHLYFYWYRQILGQKVEFLVSFYNNEISEKSEIFDDQFSVERPDGSNFTLKIRSTKLEDSAMYFCAIATGSYEQYFGPGTRLTVT.

The CDR3 is CASTDSPNTGELFF. As DNA, the CDR3 is TGTGCCAGCACCGACAGCCCGAACACCGGGGAGCTGTTTTTT. The rearrangement uses TRBV18 and TRBJ2-2; TRBD1 is a possible D gene (5 bases). The CDR3 sequence is 14 residues long. Trimming left V 8 bases short and J 0 bases short, with 10 bases between. CDR1 and CDR2 (germline): KGHSH, LQKENI.